The 16 T cell receptor beta chains given below trace back to one sample, sequenced in a study of cytomegalovirus exposure and HLA in healthy donors. PCR primers comprised 60 Vbeta and 13 Jbeta primers. The repertoire was sequenced with immunoSEQ multiplex PCR; TCRdb's copy has only in-frame clones and lacks some. The data show 50,000 to 70,000 clones, 62% seen once. The sequencing sample was made of PBMCs. The source of these receptors is a man aged 30-40 years in good health and CMV-seronegative.

The V and J genes are TRBV5-7 and TRBJ1-3; D gene uncertain. TRBV5-7 is assigned to the ORF class and has an uncertain function. V was clipped by 0 bases and J by 4 bases, with 8 bases between them. The CDR3 consists of 14 residues. Here the CDR3 reads CASSLGEPGNTIYF. As DNA, the CDR3 is TGTGCCAGCAGCTTGGGGGAGCCCGGAAACACCATATATTTT.

The J gene is TRBJ2-2, the V gene TRBV5-4; D perhaps matches TRBD2 (5 bases). This CDR3 contains 16 residues. The ends were cut back, 0 bases at V and 1 base at J, with 10 bases in the middle. Germline CDR1 SGHNT, CDR2 YYREEE (reference sequence). CDR3: CASSLGEGQNTGELFF. CDR3 coding DNA: TGTGCCAGCAGCTTGGGTGAGGGCCAGAACACCGGGGAGCTGTTTTTT.

This rearrangement joins TRBV2 to TRBJ1-1; a weak D match, TRBD1 (5 bases). Trimming stripped 1 base from V and 8 bases from J, with 11 bases between. The germline V gene has CDR1 SNHLY and CDR2 FYNNEI. CDR3 length equals 13 residues. The CDR3 nucleotides are TGTGCCAGCAGTGAAGTATGGCAGGGCGAAGCTTTCTTT. This translates into CASSEVWQGEAFF.

This chain uses TRBV5-1 with TRBJ2-3; possibly TRBD2 for D (6 bases). The CDR3 is 13 residues long. Germline CDR1 reads SGHRS; CDR2 reads YFSETQ. Trimming removed 0 bases from V and 8 bases from J, with 10 bases in between. The CDR3: CASSLGERVTQYF. In nucleotides, the CDR3 is TGCGCCAGCAGCTTGGGAGAGCGGGTTACGCAGTATTTT.

A few counts support this clone. The J gene is TRBJ2-2, the V gene TRBV9; 8 bases match TRBD2. The V and J ends lost 0 bases and 2 bases, in that order; junction bases with no gene match: 6. The CDR3 runs to 17 residues. Germline assignment: CDR1 SGDLS and CDR2 YYNGEE. The DNA for the CDR3 is TGTGCCAGCAGCGTAGACTCGCGGGGGGTAAACACCGGGGAGCTGTTTTTT. This sequence encodes CASSVDSRGVNTGELFF.

This clone showed up just a few times. J is TRBJ1-5 and V is TRBV6-1; the D gene is possibly TRBD1 (6 bases). The CDR3 extends over 14 amino acids. CDR1 and CDR2 from the germline V gene are MNHNS and SASEGT. The V gene lost 5 bases and the J gene lost 6 bases, with 14 bases spanning the gap. In DNA, the CDR3 is TGTGCCAGCAGTATCCGACAGGTGGGTCAGCCCCAGCATTTT. It yields the protein CASSIRQVGQPQHF.

This rearrangement joins TRBV4-2 to TRBJ2-5; D might be TRBD2 (5 bases). CDR3 size: 17 residues. The germline V and J ends were trimmed by 1 base and 2 bases, with 17 bases remaining between them. From germline, CDR1 is LGHNA and CDR2 YNFKEQ. For the CDR3, the DNA is TGTGCCAGCAGCCAAGGCGCCGAGGGAACGGGGCAAGAGACCCAGTACTTC. Protein: CASSQGAEGTGQETQYF.

CDR3 region: CASSLWGGSMETQYF. CDR3 nucleotide sequence: TGTGCCAGCAGCTTATGGGGGGGGAGCATGGAGACCCAGTACTTC. V is TRBV7-2 and J is TRBJ2-5; 7 bases agree with TRBD2. CDR1 and CDR2 from the germline V gene are SGHTA and FQGNSA. CDR3 size: 15 residues. With 2 bases clipped from V and 5 bases from J, the junction kept 8 bases outside the gene matches.

This clone was picked up one time. The chain links TRBV7-2 to TRBJ2-7, with D tentatively TRBD1 (6 bases). The CDR3 runs to 16 residues. V dropped 1 base and J dropped 4 bases, with 17 bases sitting between them. Germline CDR1 is SGHTA and CDR2 is FQGNSA. CDR3 region: CASSLDPGQGRYEQYF. For the CDR3, the DNA is TGTGCCAGCAGCTTAGATCCGGGCCAGGGGCGGTACGAGCAGTACTTC.

This chain uses TRBV4-1 with TRBJ1-1; D may be TRBD1 (5 bases). Between the trimmed V and J ends, which lost 1 base and 1 base, there was a span of 10 bases. This CDR3 is built from 15 residues. Germline V CDR1 and CDR2: MGHRA, YSYEKL. This CDR3 is CASSQVLGGNTEAFF. CDR3 in DNA: TGCGCCAGCAGCCAAGTATTGGGGGGGAACACTGAAGCTTTCTTT.

The chain joins TRBV7-7 to TRBJ1-2; D is unclear. The CDR3 spans 10 residues. CDR1 SSHAT and CDR2 FNYEAQ come from the germline V gene (reference sequence). The V gene lost 5 bases and the J gene lost 13 bases, with 11 bases spanning the gap. CDR3 amino acids: CASSPRVCTF. The CDR3 nucleotides read TGTGCCAGCAGCCCACGGGTCTGCACCTTC.

The chain carries TRBV7-9 and TRBJ1-1; 9 positions agree with TRBD1. V lost 1 base to trimming and J lost 6 bases; unmatched junction nucleotides: 6. The CDR3 has 15 residues. CDR1 and CDR2 from the germline V gene are SEHNR and FQNEAQ (reference sequence). CDR3 loop: CASSLEGTGWAEAFF. The CDR3 nucleotides read TGTGCCAGCAGCTTAGAAGGGACAGGGTGGGCTGAAGCTTTCTTT.

The chain couples TRBV5-1 to TRBJ1-5; D is undetermined. The CDR3 consists of 14 residues. Germline CDR1 SGHRS, CDR2 YFSETQ. V lost 0 bases and J 7 bases, leaving 11 bases between the germline ends. The CDR3 DNA reads TGCGCCAGCAGCTTGGGCCCATCGGGGCAGCCCCAGCATTTT. Its translation: CASSLGPSGQPQHF.

The J gene is TRBJ2-7, the V gene TRBV29-1; TRBD1 matches 11 bases. The CDR3 consists of 14 residues. Germline assignment: CDR1 SQVTM and CDR2 ANQGSEA. The V and J ends lost 0 bases and 4 bases, in that order; junction bases with no gene match: 2. The CDR3 reads CSVEEWDRGYEQYF. The CDR3 DNA reads TGCAGCGTTGAAGAGTGGGACAGGGGGTACGAGCAGTACTTC.

This chain connects TRBV5-1 to TRBJ1-2; D ambiguous. The CDR3 sequence is 13 residues long. Germline lookup yields CDR1 SGHRS and CDR2 YFSETQ. Trimming removed 0 bases from V and 3 bases from J, with 6 bases in between. This chain's CDR3 is CASSLASDYGYTF. The CDR3 coding sequence is TGCGCCAGCAGCTTGGCCAGCGACTATGGCTACACCTTC.

The chain uses TRBV19 and TRBJ2-3; D ambiguous. CDR3 length: 13 amino acids. Germline CDR1 LNHDA, CDR2 SQIVND (reference sequence). V was cut by 1 base and J by 0 bases, with 2 bases left in between. CDR3 sequence: CASSIASTDTQYF. CDR3 sequence (DNA): TGTGCCAGTAGTATAGCTAGCACAGATACGCAGTATTTT.